These 32 T cell receptor beta chains were sequenced from one sample in a study of Graves' ophthalmopathy and Graves' hyperthyroidism. The sequenced template was RNA, covering the TCR beta CDR3 region. RT-PCR with HTBI primers came first, then second-round multiplex PCR. TCRdb passed the multiplex PCR reads through MiXCR, listing each CDR3 protein once. Of about 740,000 distinct CDR3 sequences listed, roughly 40% are singletons. Sequenced: peripheral blood. The receptors were gathered from an adult man with Graves' ophthalmopathy.

This clonotype was detected only a few times. The chain recombines TRBV15 with TRBJ2-2; no reliable D call. From germline, CDR1 is LNHNV and CDR2 YYDKDF (reference sequence). This CDR3 spans 12 amino acids. Trimming stripped 3 bases from V and 6 bases from J, with 5 bases between. CDR3 residues: CATSSPAGELFF. For the CDR3, the DNA is TGTGCCACCAGCAGCCCCGCCGGGGAGCTGTTTTTT. The complete variable domain, with remaining parts taken from reference TRBV15 and TRBJ2-2, reads DAMVIQNPRYQVTQFGKPVTLSCSQTLNHNVMYWYQQKSSQAPKLLFHYYDKDFNNEADTPDNFQSRRPNTSFCFLDIRSPGLGDTAMYLCATSSPAGELFFGEGSRLTVL.

This clonotype occurred many times. The chain links TRBV7-9 to TRBJ1-6; no reliable D call. Germline V gene lookup returns CDR1 SEHNR and CDR2 FQNEAQ (reference sequence). The V gene lost 4 bases and the J gene lost 5 bases, with 21 bases spanning the gap. There are 18 residues in the CDR3. This CDR3 reads CASSSLSSGLMNNSPLHF. DNA for the CDR3: TGTGCCAGCAGCTCCCTGTCGTCCGGACTCATGAATAATTCACCCCTCCACTTT.

This chain links TRBV24-1 with TRBJ1-5, with D possibly being TRBD1 (5 bases). Between the trimmed V and J ends, which lost 11 bases and 4 bases, there was a span of 26 bases. Germline V CDR1 and CDR2: KGHDR, SFDVKD. This CDR3 spans 17 amino acids. In DNA form, the CDR3 reads TGTGCCAGCAGCGTATCGAAGGCCGGGACGTTTAATCAGCCCCAGCATTTT. This sequence encodes CASSVSKAGTFNQPQHF.

The chain has TRBV19 and TRBJ1-6, with a weak D call TRBD1 (6 bases). The CDR3 has 14 residues. The germline gives CDR1 LNHDA, CDR2 SQIVND (reference sequence). With 7 bases removed from V and 8 bases from J, the gap between germline ends came to 15 bases. CDR3 residues: CASNIRGRDSPLHF. Here the CDR3 DNA reads TGTGCCAGTAACATCAGGGGCCGTGATTCACCCCTCCACTTT.

The chain carries TRBV20-1 and TRBJ2-5; D uncertain. Deletions cut 3 bases from V and 5 bases from J, with 4 bases between. The CDR3 totals 10 residues. The V gene's germline CDR1 is DFQATT and CDR2 SNEGSKA (reference sequence). The CDR3 spells CSASAETQYF. The DNA of the CDR3 is TGCAGTGCTAGTGCGGAGACCCAGTACTTC.

This clonotype has more than one count but fewer than ten. This chain connects TRBV12-3 or TRBV12-4 to TRBJ1-4; possibly TRBD1 for D (6 bases). This CDR3 has 14 residues. The V end lost 6 bases, the J end lost 4 bases, and 12 bases lay between the germline ends. Here the CDR3 reads CASRPGTYNEKLFF. CDR3 sequence (DNA): TGTGCCAGCAGACCCGGGACATATAATGAAAAACTGTTTTTT.

This chain uses TRBV11-1 with TRBJ1-2; D is unclear. V lost 7 bases to trimming and J lost 7 bases, with 13 bases between them. The length of the CDR3 is 12 residues. Germline-derived CDR1 and CDR2 are SGHAT and FQDESV (reference sequence). The CDR3 loop is CASTPRPGGYTF. The CDR3 nucleotides read TGTGCCAGCACCCCGCGTCCAGGTGGCTACACCTTC. The whole variable domain, filled in from reference TRBV11-1 and TRBJ1-2, reads EAEVAQSPRYKITEKSQAVAFWCDPISGHATLYWYRQILGQGPELLVQFQDESVVDDSQLPKDRFSAERLKGVDSTLKIQPAELGDSAMYLCASTPRPGGYTFGSGTRLTVV.

There are a few counts of this clonotype. The J gene is TRBJ2-7, the V gene TRBV20-1; D is undetermined. CDR1 and CDR2 (germline): DFQATT, SNEGSKA (reference sequence). CDR3 size: 13 residues. Between the trimmed V and J ends, which lost 6 bases and 1 base, there was a span of 13 bases. The CDR3 loop is CSALRIPSYEQYF. The CDR3 coding sequence is TGCAGTGCCCTACGGATCCCATCCTACGAGCAGTACTTC.

This clonotype was found a few times. The chain employs TRBV11-2 and TRBJ2-7; 9 bases fit TRBD2. CDR3 length: 15 residues. J gave up 2 bases and V 0 bases, and 2 bases lay outside the gene matches. The germline V gene has CDR1 SGHAT and CDR2 FQNNGV. This CDR3 is CASSLDLAGPYEQYF. As DNA, the CDR3 is TGTGCCAGCAGCTTAGATCTAGCGGGACCCTACGAGCAGTACTTC.

The genes are TRBV29-1 and TRBJ2-1; 8 bases map to TRBD2. This CDR3 comprises 14 residues. With 7 bases clipped from V and 5 bases from J, the junction kept 10 bases outside the gene matches. Germline assignment: CDR1 SQVTM and CDR2 ANQGSEA. CDR3 sequence (DNA): TGCAGCGATAGCGGGACTCCACTTGACAATGAGCAGTTCTTC. This encodes CSDSGTPLDNEQFF.

Written as DNA, the CDR3 is TGCGCCAGCAGCCAGCGGACAGGGGGGAAAAATTCACCCCTCCACTTT. Protein: CASSQRTGGKNSPLHF. J is TRBJ1-6 and V is TRBV4-3; 10 nucleotides align to TRBD1. This CDR3 is built from 16 residues. Germline V gene lookup returns CDR1 LGHNA and CDR2 YSLEER. The junction had 6 bases not matched to a gene; V was cut back by 3 bases and J by 7 bases.

The CDR3 reads CASSLAGGVQKTQYF. The DNA for the CDR3 is TGTGCCAGCAGTTTAGCGGGAGGGGTACAGAAGACCCAGTACTTC. The J gene is TRBJ2-5, the V gene TRBV6-5; the match to TRBD2 covers 11 bases. The CDR3 spans 15 residues. Per the germline V gene, CDR1 is MNHEY and CDR2 is SVGAGI. The V and J ends lost 4 bases and 6 bases, in that order; junction bases with no gene match: 7.

The rearrangement uses TRBV10-3 and TRBJ1-2; unclear D gene. With 10 bases removed from V and 14 bases from J, the gap between germline ends came to 11 bases. The V gene's germline CDR1 is ENHRY and CDR2 SYGVKD. The CDR3 sequence is 8 residues long. This CDR3 is CASSDATF. The CDR3 region has the DNA TGTGCCAGCAGCGACGCGACCTTC.

This clonotype showed up many times. CDR3 in DNA: TGCAGCGTCGGAACAGGGATTAAAGAGACCCAGTACTTC. It specifies CSVGTGIKETQYF. The chain has TRBV29-1 and TRBJ2-5, with a tentative D call TRBD1 (6 bases). There are 13 residues in the CDR3. Germline assignment: CDR1 SQVTM and CDR2 ANQGSEA. The V end lost 6 bases, the J end lost 3 bases, and 14 bases lay between the germline ends.

This chain uses TRBV7-9 with TRBJ2-5, with D possibly matching TRBD2 (7 bases). CDR3 length equals 15 residues. CDR1 is SEHNR and CDR2 is FQNEAQ in the germline V gene (reference sequence). V gave up 1 base and J gave up 5 bases, with 14 bases separating them. The CDR3 bases are TGTGCCAGCAGCTTAGTAGGGGGGGGGCTGGAGACCCAGTACTTC. It is translated as CASSLVGGGLETQYF.

J is TRBJ1-2 and V is TRBV19, with 7 bases lining up with TRBD1. The CDR3 is 15 residues long. Germline V gene data show CDR1 as LNHDA and CDR2 as SQIVND (reference sequence). The J segment lost 7 bases and the V segment lost 11 bases, leaving 19 bases of the junction unmatched. The DNA for the CDR3 is TGTGCCCGGAGAGGCCGACAGGGTATGTGTCGTGGCTACACCTTC. Protein: CARRGRQGMCRGYTF.

This clonotype was recorded many times. The chain links TRBV12-3 or TRBV12-4 to TRBJ2-7; D tentatively fits TRBD1 or TRBD2 (5 bases each). CDR3 length: 15 amino acids. V lost 1 base and J 5 bases, leaving 15 bases between the germline ends. The CDR3 reads CASSLVGPHNDEQYF. For the CDR3, the DNA is TGTGCCAGCAGTTTAGTGGGACCCCACAACGACGAGCAGTACTTC.

CDR3 amino acids: CASSLYRASPGELFF. The CDR3 nucleotides are TGTGCCAGCAGCTTATACAGGGCCTCCCCCGGGGAGCTGTTTTTT. The chain is built from TRBV7-9 and TRBJ2-2, with TRBD1 as a possible D gene (6 bases). The germline V gene has CDR1 SEHNR and CDR2 FQNEAQ (reference sequence). Trimming took off 2 bases at V and 6 bases at J, with 13 bases between the two ends. The CDR3 loop spans 15 amino acids. Full variable domain (missing parts from reference TRBV7-9 and TRBJ2-2): DTGVSQNPRHKITKRGQNVTFRCDPISEHNRLYWYRQTLGQGPEFLTYFQNEAQLEKSRLLSDRFSAERPKGSFSTLEIQRTEQGDSAMYLCASSLYRASPGELFFGEGSRLTVL.

This rearrangement joins TRBV19 to TRBJ1-5; 9 positions agree with TRBD1. With V trimmed by 1 base and J by 9 bases, 7 bases remained unmatched. CDR1 is LNHDA and CDR2 is SQIVND in the germline V gene (reference sequence). CDR3 size: 15 residues. CDR3 DNA sequence: TGTGCCAGTAGTATAGCCACAGGGGGCCGACCGCCCCAGCATTTT. Amino acid sequence: CASSIATGGRPPQHF.

As concerns this clonotype: A clone one base away is much larger, so this may be a read error. The genes are TRBV2 and TRBJ2-7; 13 nucleotides align to TRBD2. The CDR3 sequence is 19 residues long. With V trimmed by 2 bases and J by 6 bases, 16 bases remained unmatched. Germline V CDR1 and CDR2: SNHLY, FYNNEI. Here the CDR3 reads CASSELNGLWTSGSFEQYF. The CDR3 DNA reads TGTGCCAGCAGTGAATTGAACGGGTTATGGACTAGCGGGAGTTTCGAGCAGTACTTC.

The chain uses TRBV20-1 and TRBJ1-5; tentatively, D is TRBD1 (5 bases). V dropped 0 bases and J dropped 3 bases, with 12 bases sitting between them. Germline CDR1 DFQATT, CDR2 SNEGSKA (reference sequence). The CDR3 spans 15 residues. The CDR3 sequence: CSAREWGSPNQPQHF. The CDR3 region has the DNA TGCAGTGCTAGAGAATGGGGGTCCCCCAATCAGCCCCAGCATTTT.

This clonotype was observed a handful of times. The chain combines TRBV2 with TRBJ1-4; D unclear. The CDR3 spans 13 residues. V dropped 6 bases and J dropped 12 bases, with 17 bases sitting between them. The germline CDR1 and CDR2 sequences are SNHLY and FYNNEI. CDR3 residues: CASSKVSGPELFF. The CDR3 bases are TGTGCCAGCAGCAAAGTTTCGGGTCCGGAACTGTTTTTT.

The J gene is TRBJ1-3, the V gene TRBV29-1; D is unclear. This CDR3 has 12 residues. Trimming removed 5 bases at V and 6 bases at J, with 11 bases between. Germline values: CDR1 SQVTM, CDR2 ANQGSEA. CDR3 DNA sequence: TGCAGCGTTATCCAAGAATTAAACACCATATATTTT. This encodes CSVIQELNTIYF.

The table lists this clonotype with many counts. This sequence joins TRBV7-9 and TRBJ2-5; TRBD1 matches 7 bases. V was pared by 4 bases and J by 4 bases, with 6 bases of the junction left unmatched. The CDR3 totals 14 residues. Germline CDR1 and CDR2: SEHNR and FQNEAQ (reference sequence). The CDR3 nucleotides read TGTGCCAGCAGCTCCTGGACAGGAGGAGAGACCCAGTACTTC. Residues: CASSSWTGGETQYF.

The chain carries TRBV10-3 and TRBJ2-3; TRBD1 is a possible D gene (7 bases). Germline CDR1 reads ENHRY; CDR2 reads SYGVKD. V dropped 6 bases and J dropped 1 base, with 14 bases sitting between them. CDR3 length: 15 residues. The CDR3: CAIRGDREGTDTQYF. In DNA form, the CDR3 reads TGTGCCATCAGGGGAGACAGGGAGGGCACAGATACGCAGTATTTT.

This clonotype was counted ten times or more. This chain connects TRBV10-3 to TRBJ2-7, with 9 bases matching TRBD1. The CDR3 extends over 14 amino acids. Germline V gene lookup returns CDR1 ENHRY and CDR2 SYGVKD. The junction had 3 bases not matched to a gene; V was cut back by 1 base and J by 5 bases. CDR3: CAISEWGQGDEQYF. CDR3 in DNA: TGTGCCATCAGTGAGTGGGGACAGGGTGACGAGCAGTACTTC.

This clonotype showed up just a few times. The chain employs TRBV4-1 and TRBJ1-5; D is uncertain. This CDR3 comprises 15 residues. V lost 1 base, J lost 0 bases, and 7 bases lay in between. Germline V gene data show CDR1 as MGHRA and CDR2 as YSYEKL. The CDR3 here is CASSQVWVSNQPQHF. For the CDR3, the DNA is TGCGCCAGCAGCCAAGTCTGGGTTAGCAATCAGCCCCAGCATTTT.

The V call is TRBV9, the J call TRBJ1-5, with D possibly matching TRBD1 (5 bases). CDR1 and CDR2 (germline): SGDLS, YYNGEE. The CDR3 spans 15 residues. V dropped 3 bases and J dropped 3 bases, with 13 bases sitting between them. CDR3 region: CASSEPTENNQPQHF. The CDR3 bases are TGTGCCAGCAGCGAGCCGACAGAAAACAATCAGCCCCAGCATTTT.

This clonotype has a count of ten or more. The chain recombines TRBV7-9 with TRBJ1-4; D might be TRBD1 (5 bases). The CDR3 has 13 amino acids. Trimming shortened V by 6 bases and J by 7 bases, and 12 bases separated the two germline ends. Germline V gene lookup returns CDR1 SEHNR and CDR2 FQNEAQ (reference sequence). Here the CDR3 reads CASRPGGGEKLFF. The CDR3 DNA reads as TGTGCCAGCAGGCCTGGGGGGGGTGAAAAACTGTTTTTT.

Many counts were recorded for this clonotype. The chain combines TRBV2 with TRBJ1-2; 7 bases fit TRBD1. This CDR3 has 16 amino acids. Germline V CDR1 and CDR2: SNHLY, FYNNEI. Losses at the gene ends were 0 bases for V and 8 bases for J; bases not matched to a gene: 12. CDR3 sequence reads: CASSEASWGGGAGYTF. CDR3 in DNA: TGTGCCAGCAGTGAAGCGTCATGGGGAGGGGGCGCAGGCTACACCTTC.

This clonotype was seen repeatedly, ten times or more. V gene TRBV7-9 combines with J gene TRBJ2-2; no clear D. The CDR3 spans 14 residues. Germline V gene lookup returns CDR1 SEHNR and CDR2 FQNEAQ (reference sequence). V lost 5 bases to trimming and J lost 4 bases, with 11 bases between them. CDR3 sequence (DNA): TGTGCCAGCAGCACCGATTCGAGCACCGGGGAGCTGTTTTTT. Translation: CASSTDSSTGELFF.

This chain joins TRBV19 and TRBJ2-7; 7 bases align to TRBD1. CDR3 size: 14 residues. Germline V lookup: CDR1 LNHDA, CDR2 SQIVND (reference sequence). The junction had 4 bases not matched to a gene; V was cut back by 4 bases and J by 1 base. CDR3 residues: CASSRQGVSYEQYF. The CDR3 bases are TGTGCCAGTAGTAGGCAGGGGGTTTCCTACGAGCAGTACTTC.